The 15 T cell receptor beta chains below come from one sample, sequenced in a study of T-cell reconstitution after alpha-beta-depleted transplantation in children (dated by TCRdb to 2016 to 2017). Interpreted using the paper, the treatment or condition label stands for: allogeneic hematopoietic cell transplantation with graft depleted of TCRalphabeta T cells and CD19 B cells. Receptor libraries were prepared by PCR. The instrument was an Illumina HiSeq 2500. To normalize quantification of the TCRbeta repertoire, the TCR libraries were built with molecular barcoding that relied on unique molecular identifiers. TCRdb trimmed the raw reads at Q25, called clones with MiXCR and kept productive beta chains. Merged by CDR3 protein, the rows form single entries marked with the most common genes and DNA. In all, the sample holds some 830,000 distinct CDR3 sequences, and approximately 15% of those were seen once. The ten largest clones take up approximately 5% of the sample.

Sequences were derived from PBMCs, mostly from graft donor cells, sampled 360 days after TCRalphabeta/CD19-depleted stem cell transplant. The receptors come from a male patient younger than 18 who had a stem cell transplant for acute lymphoblastic leukemia, so the T cells may come from the graft donor.

This clonotype was seen at least ten times. The chain couples TRBV5-1 to TRBJ2-1, with 14 bases lining up with TRBD2. The V and J ends lost 1 base and 6 bases, in that order; junction bases with no gene match: 12. This CDR3 comprises 19 residues. The germline V gene encodes CDR1 SGHRS and CDR2 YFSETQ. This CDR3 is CASSLPRGLGLAGGNEQFF. DNA for the CDR3: TGCGCCAGCAGCTTGCCCAGGGGCCTCGGACTAGCGGGGGGCAATGAGCAGTTCTTC.

This clonotype has a handful of counts. CDR3 in amino acids: CASSLYGEKLFF. In nucleotides, the CDR3 is TGCGCCAGCAGCTTGTACGGGGAAAAACTGTTTTTT. This chain joins TRBV5-1 and TRBJ1-4; D unresolved. The CDR3 is made up of 12 amino acids. Per germline, CDR1 SGHRS and CDR2 YFSETQ. V lost 1 base and J 8 bases, leaving 6 bases between the germline ends.

CDR3 DNA sequence: TGTGCCAGCAGCCAAGGACAGGGGGGATACAATGAGCAGTTCTTC. Translation gives CASSQGQGGYNEQFF. The chain links TRBV4-2 to TRBJ2-1; 9 bases align to TRBD1. Germline values: CDR1 LGHNA, CDR2 YNFKEQ. The CDR3 has 15 residues. V lost 1 base and J lost 4; bases outside the gene matches: 2.

This clonotype was counted between two and nine times. J is TRBJ2-1 and V is TRBV12-2. TRBV12-2 is labeled a pseudogene. The CDR3 consists of 15 residues. The CDR3 spells CASRLARHSYNEQFF. The CDR3 DNA follows: TGTGCAAGTCGCTTAGCTAGGCACTCCTACAATGAGCAGTTCTTC.

There are a few counts of this clonotype. The CDR3 is CASSLPGGRYTDTQYF. The CDR3 nucleotides are TGTGCCAGCAGTCTACCGGGGGGCAGATACACAGATACGCAGTATTTT. The V and J genes are TRBV5-5 and TRBJ2-3; maybe TRBD2 (7 bases). The V and J ends lost 5 bases and 2 bases respectively, with 18 bases between them. This CDR3 is 16 amino acids long. The V gene's germline CDR1 is SGHKS and CDR2 YYEKEE (reference sequence).

This chain connects TRBV4-1 to TRBJ2-3, with a tentative D call TRBD2 (5 bases). This CDR3 region has 15 residues. Germline CDR1 MGHRA, CDR2 YSYEKL. Trimming shortened V by 4 bases and J by 2 bases, and 13 bases separated the two germline ends. As DNA, the CDR3 is TGCGCCAGCAGCCGTACAGAGGGCACCACAGATACGCAGTATTTT. This codes for CASSRTEGTTDTQYF.

DNA for the CDR3: TGCGCCAGCAGCCAACAATCTAGCGGGCTAAGTTCCTACGAGCAGTACTTC. It is translated as CASSQQSSGLSSYEQYF. J is TRBJ2-7 and V is TRBV4-1, with 8 bases matching TRBD2. V lost 2 bases, J lost 1 base, and 10 bases stayed unmatched. This CDR3 is 17 amino acids long. Per germline, CDR1 MGHRA and CDR2 YSYEKL.

The rearrangement uses TRBV5-1 and TRBJ2-1; TRBD2 is a possible D gene (5 bases). Trimming removed 0 bases from V and 2 bases from J, with 15 bases in between. The CDR3 extends over 17 amino acids. Per the germline V gene, CDR1 is SGHRS and CDR2 is YFSETQ. DNA for the CDR3: TGCGCCAGCAGCTTGGCGTGGGCGGGTAAGGCCTACAATGAGCAGTTCTTC. Protein sequence: CASSLAWAGKAYNEQFF. Using reference TRBV5-1 and TRBJ2-1 for the parts outside the CDR3, the full variable domain is KAGVTQTPRYLIKTRGQQVTLSCSPISGHRSVSWYQQTPGQGLQFLFEYFSETQRNKGNFPGRFSGRQFSNSRSEMNVSTLELGDSALYLCASSLAWAGKAYNEQFFGPGTRLTVL.

The gene calls are TRBV2 and TRBJ2-5; D perhaps matches TRBD1 (5 bases). Germline V gene data show CDR1 as SNHLY and CDR2 as FYNNEI. With 2 bases removed from V and 3 bases from J, the gap between germline ends came to 7 bases. This CDR3 has 13 residues. The CDR3: CASSERREETQYF. In DNA, the CDR3 is TGTGCCAGCAGTGAACGCAGGGAAGAGACCCAGTACTTC.

This clonotype has a handful of counts. The chain uses TRBV12-3 or TRBV12-4 and TRBJ2-4; D is possibly TRBD1 or TRBD2 (5 bases each). Deletions cut 4 bases from V and 0 bases from J, with 10 bases between. This CDR3 has 15 amino acids. CDR3 in amino acids: CASSWGTLAKNIQYF. In DNA form, the CDR3 reads TGTGCCAGCAGTTGGGGGACCCTAGCCAAAAACATTCAGTACTTC.

This clonotype was seen a few times. This chain uses TRBV29-1 with TRBJ1-1, with D hard to call. Germline V gene lookup returns CDR1 SQVTM and CDR2 ANQGSEA. The V end was cut by 1 base, the J end by 5 bases, with 11 bases between. There are 13 residues in the CDR3. The CDR3 spells CSVEGGRKTEAFF. In DNA, the CDR3 is TGCAGCGTTGAAGGAGGGAGAAAAACTGAAGCTTTCTTT.

This clonotype occurred once. The genes are TRBV25-1 and TRBJ1-1, with a tentative D call TRBD1 (5 bases). With 0 bases removed from V and 2 bases from J, the gap between germline ends came to 10 bases. This CDR3 has 15 amino acids. The germline V gene has CDR1 MGHDK and CDR2 SYGVNS. The CDR3 loop reads CASSEYGRANTEAFF. The CDR3 region has the DNA TGTGCCAGCAGTGAATACGGCAGGGCCAACACTGAAGCTTTCTTT.

A few counts support this clonotype. The CDR3 DNA reads TGTGCCAGTAATCCGGGACTAGCGGGAGGGCCAGATGAGCAGTTCTTC. This codes for CASNPGLAGGPDEQFF. This chain uses TRBV19 with TRBJ2-1; TRBD2 matches 16 bases. The trim removed 7 bases at V and 8 bases at J, leaving 8 bases unmatched. This CDR3 contains 16 residues. The germline CDR1 and CDR2 sequences are LNHDA and SQIVND (reference sequence).

In its sample, this clonotype was seen a few times. This chain connects TRBV27 to TRBJ2-3, with D hard to call. Germline loops: CDR1 MNHEY, CDR2 SMNVEV (reference sequence). V lost 4 bases and J lost 0, with 11 bases in between. CDR3 length: 15 amino acids. CDR3 nucleotides: TGTGCCAGCAGTTCAATGGGAACTAGCACAGATACGCAGTATTTT. This gives the protein CASSSMGTSTDTQYF.

In this sample, this clonotype turned up many times. CDR3 bases: TGTGCCAGCAGCTTATCGGAGGTGACGGCACTTGCCTACGAGCAGTACTTC. This codes for CASSLSEVTALAYEQYF. This chain connects TRBV7-9 to TRBJ2-7; possibly TRBD2 for D (5 bases). Trimming pared 2 bases from V and 2 bases from J, leaving 19 bases between. The CDR3 is 17 amino acids. Germline V gene lookup returns CDR1 SEHNR and CDR2 FQNEAQ (reference sequence).